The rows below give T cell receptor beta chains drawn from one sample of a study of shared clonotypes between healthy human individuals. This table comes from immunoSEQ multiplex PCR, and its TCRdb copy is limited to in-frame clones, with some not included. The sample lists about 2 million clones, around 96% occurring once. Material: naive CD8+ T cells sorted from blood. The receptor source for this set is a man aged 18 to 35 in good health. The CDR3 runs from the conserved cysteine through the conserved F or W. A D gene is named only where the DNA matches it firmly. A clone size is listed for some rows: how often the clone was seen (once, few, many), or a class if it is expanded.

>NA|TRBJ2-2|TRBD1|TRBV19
CASSIEDRGHTGELFF
TGTGCCAGTAGTATAGAAGACAGGGGACACACCGGGGAGCTGTTTTTT
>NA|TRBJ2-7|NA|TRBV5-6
CASSPPSMRYSSYEQYF
TGTGCCAGCAGCCCCCCGAGCATGCGGTACAGCTCCTACGAGCAGTACTTC
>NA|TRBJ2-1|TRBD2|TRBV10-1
CASSESLVTSGGGNEQFF
TGCGCCAGCAGTGAGTCCCTTGTGACTAGCGGAGGGGGCAATGAGCAGTTCTTC
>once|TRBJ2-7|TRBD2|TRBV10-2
CAVRPGGGYEQYF
TGCGCCGTTCGTCCGGGAGGCGGGTACGAGCAGTACTTC
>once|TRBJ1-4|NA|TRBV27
CASSRQGSVEKLFF
TGTGCCAGCAGCCGTCAGGGGTCGGTGGAAAAACTGTTTTTT
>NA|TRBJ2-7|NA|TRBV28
CASSYITSQGKQYF
TGTGCCAGCAGTTATATTACTTCGCAGGGTAAGCAGTACTTC
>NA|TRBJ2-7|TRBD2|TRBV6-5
CASSYSGGISTYEQYF
TGTGCCAGCAGTTACAGCGGGGGAATATCTACCTACGAGCAGTACTTC
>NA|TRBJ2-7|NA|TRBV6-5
CASSYDRARGSYEQYF
TGTGCCAGCAGTTATGATCGGGCCAGAGGCTCCTACGAGCAGTACTTC
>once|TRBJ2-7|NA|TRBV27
CASSLVTGSTEQYF
TGTGCCAGCAGTTTAGTGACAGGTAGCACCGAGCAGTACTTC
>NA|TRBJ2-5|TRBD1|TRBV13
CASSPRTGAGTQYF
TGTGCCAGCAGCCCAAGGACAGGGGCAGGGACCCAGTACTTC
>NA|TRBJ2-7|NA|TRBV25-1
CASSHGTESYEQYF
TGTGCCAGCAGTCACGGGACCGAATCCTACGAGCAGTACTTC
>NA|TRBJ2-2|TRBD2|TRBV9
CASPSGGSGATNTGELFF
TGTGCCAGCCCCAGTGGGGGTAGCGGGGCTACGAACACCGGGGAGCTGTTTTTT
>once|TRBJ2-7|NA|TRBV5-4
CASSLRGTGQPYEQYF
TGTGCCAGCAGCTTGCGGGGCACGGGACAACCCTACGAGCAGTACTTC
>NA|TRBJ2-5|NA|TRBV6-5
CASSFYLGQETQYF
TGTGCCAGCAGTTTCTATTTGGGCCAAGAGACCCAGTACTTC
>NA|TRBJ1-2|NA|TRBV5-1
CASSLRGVDGYTF
TGCGCCAGCAGCTTGAGGGGAGTTGATGGCTACACCTTC
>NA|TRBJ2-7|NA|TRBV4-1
CASSQASGSPYEQYF
TGCGCCAGCAGCCAAGCTTCGGGCAGCCCCTACGAGCAGTACTTC
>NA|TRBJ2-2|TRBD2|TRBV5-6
CASSLWLAGNTGELFF
TGTGCCAGCAGCTTGTGGCTAGCGGGGAACACCGGGGAGCTGTTTTTT
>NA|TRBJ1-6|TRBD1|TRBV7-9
CASSADRGQAYNSPLHF
TGTGCCAGCAGCGCCGACAGGGGCCAGGCGTATAATTCACCCCTCCACTTT
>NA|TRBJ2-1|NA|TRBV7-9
CASSSFRGGLNEQFF
TGTGCCAGCAGCAGCTTCAGGGGGGGCCTAAATGAGCAGTTCTTC
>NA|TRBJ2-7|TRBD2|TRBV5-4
CASSLAGTSGNYEQYF
TGTGCCAGCAGCTTGGCCGGGACTAGCGGGAACTACGAGCAGTACTTC
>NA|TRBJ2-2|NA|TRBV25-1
CASSEWGSVGELFF
TGTGCCAGCAGTGAATGGGGGAGTGTCGGGGAGCTGTTTTTT
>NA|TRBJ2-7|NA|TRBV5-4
CASSILSYEQYF
TGTGCCAGCAGCATTCTCTCCTACGAGCAGTACTTC
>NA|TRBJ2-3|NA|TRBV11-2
CASTFEGETTDTQYF
TGTGCCAGCACCTTCGAGGGGGAAACCACAGATACGCAGTATTTT
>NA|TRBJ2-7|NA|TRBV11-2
CASSLVGGYEQYF
TGTGCCAGCAGCTTAGTTGGGGGGTACGAGCAGTACTTC
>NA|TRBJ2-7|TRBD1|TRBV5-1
CASSFRDRERDEQYF
TGCGCCAGCAGCTTCCGGGACAGGGAGCGGGACGAGCAGTACTTC
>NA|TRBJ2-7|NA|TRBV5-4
CASSLGAVYEQYF
TGTGCCAGCAGCTTGGGGGCAGTCTACGAGCAGTACTTC
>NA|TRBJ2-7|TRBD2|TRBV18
CASSPGTSDIYEQYF
TGTGCCAGCTCACCCGGGACTAGCGACATCTACGAGCAGTACTTC
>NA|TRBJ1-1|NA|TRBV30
CAWSVANTGAFF
TGTGCCTGGAGTGTAGCGAACACTGGAGCTTTCTTT
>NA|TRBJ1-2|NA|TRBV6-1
CASSEGQAVNYGYTF
TGTGCCAGCAGTGAAGGACAGGCCGTTAACTATGGCTACACCTTC
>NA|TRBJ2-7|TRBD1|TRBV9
CASSEHPGQGAHEQYF
TGTGCCAGCAGCGAGCACCCGGGACAGGGGGCCCACGAGCAGTACTTC
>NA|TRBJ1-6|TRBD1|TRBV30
CAWSVPPTGYSPLHF
TGTGCCTGGAGTGTACCCCCGACAGGGTATTCACCCCTCCACTTT
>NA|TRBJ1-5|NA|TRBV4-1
CASSQSGTHQPQHF
TGCGCCAGCAGTCAATCCGGGACACATCAGCCCCAGCATTTT
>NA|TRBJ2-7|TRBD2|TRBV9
CASSVAAGGPYEQYF
TGTGCCAGCAGCGTAGCGGCGGGAGGGCCTTACGAGCAGTACTTC
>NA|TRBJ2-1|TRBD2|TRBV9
CASSPWEGGDEQFF
TGTGCCAGCAGCCCTTGGGAGGGTGGAGATGAGCAGTTCTTC
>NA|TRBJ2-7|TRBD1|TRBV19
CASSWGTGSYYEQYF
TGTGCCAGTAGCTGGGGGACAGGGAGTTACTACGAGCAGTACTTC
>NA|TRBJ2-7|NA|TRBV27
CASSLTGSYEQYF
TGTGCCAGCAGTCTAACAGGGAGCTACGAGCAGTACTTC
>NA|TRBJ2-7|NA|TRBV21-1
CASSIPRGQGSYEQYF
TGTGCCAGCAGCATCCCACGCGGACAGGGCTCCTACGAGCAGTACTTC
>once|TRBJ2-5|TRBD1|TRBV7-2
CASSFAGTGEETQYF
TGTGCCAGCAGCTTTGCCGGGACAGGGGAAGAGACCCAGTACTTC
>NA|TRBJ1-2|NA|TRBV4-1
CASSQDILAGTYGYTF
TGCGCCAGCAGCCAAGATATCTTAGCAGGGACCTATGGCTACACCTTC
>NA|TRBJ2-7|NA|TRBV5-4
CASSLEGAGNYEQYF
TGTGCCAGCAGCTTGGAGGGCGCCGGGAACTACGAGCAGTACTTC
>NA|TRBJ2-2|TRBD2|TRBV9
CASSLGGLNTGELFF
TGTGCCAGCAGCCTGGGAGGGCTTAACACCGGGGAGCTGTTTTTT
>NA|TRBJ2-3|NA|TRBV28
CASSPRGRGPRTDTQYF
TGTGCCAGCAGCCCACGTGGGCGGGGGCCCCGCACAGATACGCAGTATTTT
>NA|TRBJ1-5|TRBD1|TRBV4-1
CASSQDEVGQGDQPQHF
TGCGCCAGCAGCCAAGATGAAGTGGGGCAGGGGGATCAGCCCCAGCATTTT
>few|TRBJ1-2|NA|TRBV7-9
CASSLGANYGYTF
TGTGCCAGCAGCTTAGGGGCGAACTATGGCTACACCTTC
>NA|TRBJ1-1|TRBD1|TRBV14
CASSVQGGGTEAFF
TGTGCCAGCAGCGTTCAGGGGGGAGGCACTGAAGCTTTCTTT
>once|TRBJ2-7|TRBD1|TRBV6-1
CASHRGTGRTYEQYF
TGTGCCAGCCACCGCGGGACAGGGAGAACCTACGAGCAGTACTTC
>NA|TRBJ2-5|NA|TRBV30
CAWTTMGSGRNRETQYF
TGTGCCTGGACCACTATGGGTAGTGGGAGGAATCGAGAGACCCAGTACTTC
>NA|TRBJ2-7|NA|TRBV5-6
CASSWTASYEQYF
TGTGCCAGCAGCTGGACGGCTTCCTACGAGCAGTACTTC
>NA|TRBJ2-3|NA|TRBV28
CASSLRTDTQYF
TGTGCCAGCAGCCTGAGGACAGATACGCAGTATTTT
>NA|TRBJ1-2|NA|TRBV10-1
CASTGTGWGGYTF
TGCGCCAGCACCGGTACAGGTTGGGGTGGCTACACCTTC
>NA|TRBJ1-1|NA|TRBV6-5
CASMDLSGTEEAFF
TGTGCCAGTATGGACCTAAGTGGGACGGAAGAAGCTTTCTTT
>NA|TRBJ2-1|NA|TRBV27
CASSLRKVGNEQFF
TGTGCCAGCAGTTTGAGGAAAGTGGGGAATGAGCAGTTCTTC
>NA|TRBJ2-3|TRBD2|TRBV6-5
CASSYSGGDHTDTQYF
TGTGCCAGCAGTTACTCGGGGGGGGATCACACAGATACGCAGTATTTT
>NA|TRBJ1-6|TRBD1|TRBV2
CASSLGQGNNSPLHF
TGTGCCAGCAGTCTGGGACAGGGCAATAATTCACCCCTCCACTTT
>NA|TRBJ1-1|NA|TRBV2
CASSEWENTEAFF
TGTGCCAGCAGTGAGTGGGAGAACACTGAAGCTTTCTTT
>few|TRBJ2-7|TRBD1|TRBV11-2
CASSIGTGRYEQYF
TGTGCCAGCAGCATCGGGACAGGGAGGTACGAGCAGTACTTC
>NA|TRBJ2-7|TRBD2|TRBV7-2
CASSPAGGAYEQYF
TGTGCCAGCAGCCCAGCGGGGGGAGCCTACGAGCAGTACTTC